This T cell receptor beta chain was sequenced during a study of post-analysis software for immune sequencing data. At the level of the study: The study covered relapsing-remitting, secondary progressive and progressive-relapsing courses of multiple sclerosis.

Whole-study findings and limits: Roughly five TRBV segments were more frequent in patients than controls; TRBV5-6, TRBV5-1 and TRBV20-1 belonged to this group. Samples from one preparation batch, clustered by F measure, grouped strongly together. Compared with controls, patients showed significantly lower normalized Chao1 diversity.

Concerning this clonotype itself: No antigen is known for it.

Unique molecular identifiers tagged the TCR beta cDNA libraries. Via MiXCR, TCRdb re-called the PCR reads, giving one row per CDR3 protein. The table records about 400,000 distinct CDR3 sequences, roughly 36% of them present only once. Trimming took 1 base from V and 3 from J; bases not matched to a gene: 18. This CDR3 comprises 20 residues. Looked up from germline, CDR1 is SGHDN and CDR2 is FVKESK. V gene TRBV14 combines with J gene TRBJ2-3, with 8 bases lining up with TRBD2. Source material: blood. This clonotype was sampled from a girl aged 5-17 years with multiple sclerosis. CDR3 amino acids: CASSQALRSSGPAGTDTQYF. The DNA for the CDR3 is TGTGCCAGCAGCCAAGCCCTGCGGTCTAGCGGGCCCGCGGGAACAGATACGCAGTATTTT.